This TCR beta chain emerged from a study of CD8 T cells in ankylosing spondylitis. Study outcomes and limitations: Clones linked to disease were reported to show significant enrichment in matched ankylosing spondylitis synovial fluid. Seemingly characteristic of ankylosing spondylitis blood was a TCR beta motif consisting of eight highly homologous variants. The authors found the disease-linked clones to be CD8+ and relatively rare in peripheral blood. Reactive arthritis synovial fluid and blood were previously reported to contain some motif variants.

In its sample, this clonotype was seen a few times. The antigen is unknown. The CDR3 runs to 13 residues. The germline V gene encodes CDR1 SEHNR and CDR2 FQNEAQ (reference sequence). Trimming cost V 5 bases and J 8 bases; bases outside gene matches: 6. Preparation of TCR beta libraries was done by quantitative 5'-RACE with molecular barcodes. Each CDR3 protein gets one entry after TCRdb re-called the 5' RACE reads with MiXCR. Of 300,000 to 400,000 distinct CDR3 sequences in the sample, about a fifth are singletons; the top ten hold 15% to 20%. The receptor comes from a male donor with ankylosing spondylitis. The sequenced material came from blood, either unsorted or a sorted T cell fraction (not recorded which). This sequence joins TRBV7-9 and TRBJ1-2; 9 bases fit TRBD1. The CDR3 coding sequence is TGTGCCAGCAGCACGGGACAGGGATGGGGCTACACCTTC. It is translated as CASSTGQGWGYTF.